Sequencing of this TCR beta chain was carried out in a study of beta chain features in type 1 diabetes. Germline lookup yields CDR1 LGHNA and CDR2 YNFKEQ. The CDR3 is 16 amino acids. After removal of 2 bases from V and 8 bases from J, the junction contained 12 bases not matched to a gene. Sorting of CD4+ naive, central memory, regulatory and stem cell-like memory cells was performed via CD45RO/CCR7/CD25/CD127/CD95/CD27. Once sorted, every population was more than 95% pure. Expressed TCRB transcripts were sequenced because the entire RNA isolate underwent reverse transcription. Generated by immunoSEQ multiplex PCR, the TCRdb table keeps only in-frame clones and is missing some. The sample records about 210,000 clones, 9.5% to 13% being singletons. This clone was observed many times.

The chain couples TRBV4-2 to TRBJ2-1; 7 bases match TRBD2. The receptor was isolated from a man younger than 35 in good health. Sequencing used central memory CD4+ T cells from blood. CDR3 residues: CASSQHQGGSSDEQFF. The CDR3 DNA reads TGTGCCAGCAGCCAACACCAGGGCGGGAGCTCCGATGAGCAGTTCTTC.